The entry that follows covers one TCR beta chain sequence. Its antigen is unknown. The data were produced by immunoSEQ multiplex PCR, yet TCRdb's version contains in-frame clones alone and is incomplete. The table shows tens of thousands of clones, with 80% occurring only once. This sample stems from a study of a mutant IDH1 vaccine in newly diagnosed glioma. Study-wide context: Vaccines were begun 4-6 weeks after radiotherapy alone, or with temozolomide cycles. Of treated patients, around 62% were men and roughly 40% women, averaging around 40 years.

Noted time point: week 11, during vaccination. It was 300 ug of mutant IDH1 20-mer peptide that made up each vaccine dose, given with topical imiquimod. The CDR3 is 13 amino acids. Germline-derived CDR1 and CDR2 are SGHRS and YFSETQ. V gave up 7 bases and J gave up 5 bases; unmatched junction bases: 8. Sequencing was performed on PBMCs, taken from a glioma patient whose treatment included an IDH1 peptide vaccine. The chain has TRBV5-1 and TRBJ2-7; TRBD2 aligns across 8 bases. This receptor was taken from a man in his forties or fifties with glioma. CDR3 sequence (DNA): TGCGCCAGCGGGAGAGCGGGAGACGACGAGCAGTACTTC. This encodes CASGRAGDDEQYF.